This TCR beta chain comes out of a study of regulatory T cells in long-lasting Graves disease. The CDR3 extends over 18 amino acids. The junction had 10 bases not matched to a gene; V was cut back by 2 bases and J by 1 base. Germline assignment: CDR1 ENHRY and CDR2 SYGVKD. Through Arm-PCR of CDR3 regions and iRepertoire HTBI primers, TCR beta libraries were built. MiXCR, run by TCRdb on the multiplex PCR reads, gives a single entry per CDR3 protein. The sample lists fewer than 450,000 distinct CDR3 sequences; about 20% were seen once. As for time point: persistent/refractory GD, antithyroid drugs over 5 years with positive TRAb. Following extraction of RNA from PBMCs, that RNA was used to make the TCR library.

The chain links TRBV10-3 to TRBJ2-1, with 8 bases that match TRBD1. The source was peripheral blood mononuclear cells (PBMCs), collected when the disease was refractory, from a patient treated with antithyroid drugs. The receptor was derived from a female donor with Graves disease. The CDR3: CAISEPEETGDSYNEQFF. The CDR3 DNA follows: TGTGCCATCAGTGAGCCAGAGGAGACAGGGGATTCCTACAATGAGCAGTTCTTC.